These 9 T cell receptor beta chains originate from one sample sequenced in a study of T cell changes during pregnancy in multiple sclerosis. Measured with immunoSEQ multiplex PCR; TCRdb has only the in-frame clones, and not every one. The sample shows around 57,000 clones, around 92% of them seen only once. Sample: CD4+ T cells from peripheral blood mononuclear cells, taken after pregnancy. The receptors come from a female donor in good health, enrolled as a control in a pregnancy study.

This clone came up once. The gene calls are TRBV7-9 and TRBJ1-5; possible D gene TRBD1, 6 bases. From germline, CDR1 is SEHNR and CDR2 FQNEAQ (reference sequence). This CDR3 is 16 amino acids long. Trimming took off 2 bases at V and 6 bases at J, with 17 bases between the two ends. CDR3 DNA sequence: TGTGCCAGCAGCTTATACTTCAGGGGCTCAACTCAGCCCCAGCATTTT. Residues: CASSLYFRGSTQPQHF.

J is TRBJ2-7 and V is TRBV10-3; 9 bases agree with TRBD1. Per germline, CDR1 ENHRY and CDR2 SYGVKD. The CDR3 totals 15 residues. Trimming took 4 bases from V and 0 from J; bases not matched to a gene: 4. This CDR3 is CAISADRGSSYEQYF. The CDR3 DNA sequence: TGTGCCATCAGTGCGGACAGGGGAAGCTCCTACGAGCAGTACTTC.

The chain is built from TRBV4-1 and TRBJ2-7; D is perhaps TRBD2 (6 bases). Germline V gene sequence: CDR1 MGHRA, CDR2 YSYEKL. There are 16 residues in the CDR3. V lost 2 bases to trimming and J lost 3 bases, with 17 bases between them. The CDR3 nucleotides read TGCGCCAGCAGCCAATCCTGGGAGGTCCAACTCTACGAGCAGTACTTC. Its translation is CASSQSWEVQLYEQYF.

V usage is TRBV6-5 and J usage is TRBJ1-1, with 9 bases aligning to TRBD1. In germline, CDR1 is MNHEY, CDR2 SVGAGI. Losses at the gene ends were 1 base for V and 5 bases for J; bases not matched to a gene: 2. The CDR3 is made up of 14 amino acids. CDR3 nucleotide sequence: TGTGCCAGCAGTTACTTACAGGGGGCTACTGAAGCTTTCTTT. Translation: CASSYLQGATEAFF.

This chain connects TRBV5-1 to TRBJ2-7; 8 bases map to TRBD2. V was pared by 2 bases and J by 5 bases, with 12 bases of the junction left unmatched. Germline CDR1 reads SGHRS; CDR2 reads YFSETQ. The CDR3 totals 16 residues. This chain's CDR3 is CASSLPVRAGGDEQYF. The CDR3 region has the DNA TGCGCCAGCAGCTTACCTGTGCGGGCGGGGGGCGACGAGCAGTACTTC.

The rearrangement joins TRBV4-3 to TRBJ2-3; D not resolved. The V and J ends lost 0 bases and 3 bases respectively, with 13 bases between them. Germline V lookup: CDR1 LGHNA, CDR2 YSLEER. The CDR3 consists of 16 residues. The CDR3 sequence: CASSQDQQLRTDTQYF. CDR3 nucleotides: TGCGCCAGCAGCCAAGATCAGCAGTTGAGGACAGATACGCAGTATTTT.

CDR3 sequence (DNA): TGTGCCAGCAGTTTCGGGGGGACAGGAGGCAATGAGCAGTTCTTC. Translation: CASSFGGTGGNEQFF. This chain connects TRBV28 to TRBJ2-1; TRBD1 is a possible D gene (8 bases). This CDR3 has 15 amino acids. Germline V gene sequence: CDR1 MDHEN, CDR2 SYDVKM. V was pared by 3 bases and J by 6 bases, with 15 bases between.

The V call is TRBV18, the J call TRBJ2-7; 10 nucleotides match TRBD1. CDR1 is KGHSH and CDR2 is LQKENI in the germline V gene. Unmatched junction bases numbered 8, after V lost 6 bases and J lost 9 bases. The CDR3 loop spans 13 amino acids. The CDR3 DNA is TGTGCCAGCTCCCCCGGACAGGGGGACGGGCAGTACTTC. It is translated as CASSPGQGDGQYF. Based on the CDR3 plus reference TRBV18 and TRBJ2-7, the full variable domain is NAGVMQNPRHLVRRRGQEARLRCSPMKGHSHVYWYRQLPEEGLKFMVYLQKENIIDESGMPKERFSAEFPKEGPSILRIQQVVRGDSAAYFCASSPGQGDGQYFGPGTRLTVT.

This chain connects TRBV9 to TRBJ1-6; TRBD1 matches 8 bases. Looked up from germline, CDR1 is SGDLS and CDR2 is YYNGEE. Unmatched junction bases numbered 2, after V lost 6 bases and J lost 6 bases. The CDR3 runs 13 residues. The CDR3 here is CASTGQGNSPLHF. The CDR3 nucleotides read TGTGCCAGCACCGGACAGGGTAATTCACCCCTCCACTTT. The full variable domain, with the rest looked up from reference TRBV9 and TRBJ1-6, is DSGVTQTPKHLITATGQRVTLRCSPRSGDLSVYWYQQSLDQGLQFLIQYYNGEERAKGNILERFSAQQFPDLHSELNLSSLELGDSALYFCASTGQGNSPLHFGNGTRLTVT.